A single sample is the source of the 11 T cell receptor beta chains below, sequenced in a study of response to subunit inactivated influenza vaccine. Each CDR3 protein gets one entry after TCRdb re-called the RT-PCR reads with MiXCR. The sample shows 430,000 or so distinct CDR3 sequences, roughly 9.8% of them seen only once. Sequencing was performed on PBMCs from blood, taken 35 to 45 days after vaccination. The receptor source for this set is a man aged 50 or older who received an inactivated influenza vaccine.

This clonotype occurred a few times. V is TRBV5-1 and J is TRBJ2-2, with TRBD2 matching 10 bases. V lost 4 bases, J lost 6 bases, and 3 bases stayed unmatched. Germline lookup yields CDR1 SGHRS and CDR2 YFSETQ. CDR3 length equals 14 residues. The DNA of the CDR3 is TGCGCCAGCAGCCCGGGACTAGCGTCCGGGGAGCTGTTTTTT. This translates into CASSPGLASGELFF. Full variable domain (rest looked up from reference TRBV5-1 and TRBJ2-2): KAGVTQTPRYLIKTRGQQVTLSCSPISGHRSVSWYQQTPGQGLQFLFEYFSETQRNKGNFPGRFSGRQFSNSRSEMNVSTLELGDSALYLCASSPGLASGELFFGEGSRLTVL.

Many counts were recorded for this clonotype. V and J are TRBV9 and TRBJ2-1; 14 nucleotides line up with TRBD2. This CDR3 has 18 amino acids. The germline V gene encodes CDR1 SGDLS and CDR2 YYNGEE. V was clipped by 2 bases and J by 0 bases; unmatched bases: 4. The CDR3 here is CASSVGTSGSRSYNEQFF. The CDR3 bases are TGTGCCAGCAGCGTTGGGACTAGCGGGAGTCGCTCCTACAATGAGCAGTTCTTC.

This clonotype has a count of ten or more. This chain links TRBV29-1 with TRBJ2-3, with 7 bases matching TRBD1. Germline CDR1 and CDR2: SQVTM and ANQGSEA. The CDR3 runs 15 residues. With V trimmed by 3 bases and J by 4 bases, 10 bases remained unmatched. The CDR3 is CSVEKGAGRADTQYF. CDR3 in DNA: TGCAGCGTTGAGAAGGGGGCCGGCCGCGCAGATACGCAGTATTTT.

This clonotype was observed many times. The chain has TRBV12-3 or TRBV12-4 and TRBJ2-1, with 10 positions matching TRBD2. Losses at the gene ends were 2 bases for V and 9 bases for J; bases not matched to a gene: 7. This CDR3 spans 15 amino acids. CDR3 amino acids: CASSLPSGRDIEQFF. DNA for the CDR3: TGTGCCAGCAGTTTACCCAGCGGGAGGGACATTGAGCAGTTCTTC.

This clonotype was counted many times. CDR3 nucleotide sequence: TGCGCCAGCAGCTCCGGGACTAGTTTAAATGAGCAGTTCTTC. It codes for CASSSGTSLNEQFF. The rearrangement joins TRBV5-1 to TRBJ2-1, with TRBD2 identical over 8 bases. This CDR3 is 14 amino acids long. Germline CDR1 reads SGHRS; CDR2 reads YFSETQ. V was clipped by 3 bases and J by 7 bases; unmatched bases: 6.

This clonotype was seen many times. V usage is TRBV28 and J usage is TRBJ2-1; D is unclear. Per germline, CDR1 MDHEN and CDR2 SYDVKM. V was pared by 2 bases and J by 7 bases, with 12 bases between. The CDR3 spans 14 residues. CDR3 DNA: TGTGCCAGCAGTTTAATGTACTCCCGAAATGAGCAGTTCTTC. Translation gives CASSLMYSRNEQFF.

This clonotype was detected many times. This chain connects TRBV20-1 to TRBJ2-1, with D perhaps TRBD1 (5 bases). The V end lost 3 bases, the J end lost 6 bases, and 15 bases lay between the germline ends. Germline lookup yields CDR1 DFQATT and CDR2 SNEGSKA (reference sequence). The CDR3 runs 14 residues. This CDR3 is CSARGQGLRNEQFF. DNA for the CDR3: TGCAGTGCTAGGGGCCAGGGCCTTCGCAATGAGCAGTTCTTC.

This clonotype was observed at least ten times. The J gene is TRBJ1-4, the V gene TRBV7-6; no clear D. Germline V gene data show CDR1 as SGHVS and CDR2 as FNYEAQ. Trimming removed 5 bases at V and 5 bases at J, with 6 bases between. The CDR3 is 12 residues long. The DNA of the CDR3 is TGTGCCAGCAGCCTGGGGAATGAAAAACTGTTTTTT. Translated, it gives CASSLGNEKLFF.

Only a few counts were recorded for this clonotype. This sequence joins TRBV29-1 and TRBJ2-7; D might be TRBD1 (6 bases). Trimming shortened V by 4 bases and J by 2 bases, and 12 bases separated the two germline ends. This CDR3 is 13 amino acids long. Per germline, CDR1 SQVTM and CDR2 ANQGSEA. CDR3 sequence reads: CSVGRGGTYEQYF. CDR3 DNA: TGCAGCGTTGGCAGGGGTGGGACCTACGAGCAGTACTTC.

The J gene is TRBJ1-6, the V gene TRBV12-3 or TRBV12-4; 7 nucleotides match TRBD1. Trimming took 6 bases from V and 4 from J; bases not matched to a gene: 3. The CDR3 loop spans 14 amino acids. The CDR3 sequence: CASREGQYNSPLHF. In DNA form, the CDR3 reads TGTGCCAGCAGAGAGGGACAGTATAATTCACCCCTCCACTTT.

This clonotype came up many times. The chain joins TRBV12-3 or TRBV12-4 to TRBJ2-3; 9 bases match TRBD1. The CDR3 extends over 15 amino acids. V shed 7 bases, J shed 7 bases, and the junction held 12 bases outside the gene matches. The CDR3 here is CASKTGTGPTNTQYF. The DNA for the CDR3 is TGTGCCAGCAAGACCGGGACAGGGCCGACAAATACGCAGTATTTT.